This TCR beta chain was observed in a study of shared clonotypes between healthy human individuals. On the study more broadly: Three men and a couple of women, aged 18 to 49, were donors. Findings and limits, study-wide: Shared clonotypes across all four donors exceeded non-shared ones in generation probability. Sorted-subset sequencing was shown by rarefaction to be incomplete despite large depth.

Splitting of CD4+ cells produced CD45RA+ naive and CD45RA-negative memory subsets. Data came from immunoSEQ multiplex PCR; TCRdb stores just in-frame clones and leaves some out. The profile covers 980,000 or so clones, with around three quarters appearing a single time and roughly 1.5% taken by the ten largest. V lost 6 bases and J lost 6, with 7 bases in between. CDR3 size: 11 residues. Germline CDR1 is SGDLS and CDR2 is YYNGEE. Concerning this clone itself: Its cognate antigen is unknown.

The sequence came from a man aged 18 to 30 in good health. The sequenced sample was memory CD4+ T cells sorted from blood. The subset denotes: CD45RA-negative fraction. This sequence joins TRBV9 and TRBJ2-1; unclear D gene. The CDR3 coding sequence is TGTGCCAGCAAATATAGCAATGAGCAGTTCTTC. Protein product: CASKYSNEQFF. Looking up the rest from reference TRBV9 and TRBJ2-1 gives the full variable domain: DSGVTQTPKHLITATGQRVTLRCSPRSGDLSVYWYQQSLDQGLQFLIQYYNGEERAKGNILERFSAQQFPDLHSELNLSSLELGDSALYFCASKYSNEQFFGPGTRLTVL.